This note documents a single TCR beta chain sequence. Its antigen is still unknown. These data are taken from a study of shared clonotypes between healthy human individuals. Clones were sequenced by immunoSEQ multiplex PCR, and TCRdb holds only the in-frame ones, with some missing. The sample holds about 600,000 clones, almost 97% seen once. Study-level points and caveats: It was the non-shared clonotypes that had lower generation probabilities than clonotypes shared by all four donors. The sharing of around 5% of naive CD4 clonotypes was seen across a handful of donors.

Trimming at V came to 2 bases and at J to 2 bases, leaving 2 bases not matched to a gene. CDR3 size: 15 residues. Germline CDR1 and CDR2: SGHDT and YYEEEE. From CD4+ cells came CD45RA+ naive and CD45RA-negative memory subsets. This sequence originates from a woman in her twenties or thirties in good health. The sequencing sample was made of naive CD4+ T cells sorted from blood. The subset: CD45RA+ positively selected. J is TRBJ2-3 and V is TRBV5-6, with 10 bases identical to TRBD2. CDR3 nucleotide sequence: TGTGCCAGCAGCTTAGGACTAGCGGACACAGATACGCAGTATTTT. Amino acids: CASSLGLADTDTQYF.